The clone carrying this T cell receptor (beta chain) showed up just once. This entry comes from a study of blood T cell repertoires in COVID-19. V lost 11 bases and J 8 bases, leaving 22 bases between the germline ends. Germline V gene lookup returns CDR1 MNHEY and CDR2 SVGAGI. The CDR3 covers 14 residues. How the authors handled the data: Quantification of nucleated cells was approximated via reference gene primer amplification. Clones were read by immunoSEQ multiplex PCR, and TCRdb kept only the in-frame ones, dropping some. V and J calls and clone size are given by that table; D and trimming were obtained from the DNA. The sample consists of some 140,000 clones, approximately 88% of them appearing once.

The TCR comes from a man in his 70s with active COVID-19. Sample: peripheral blood. The chain joins TRBV6-5 to TRBJ2-1; D may be TRBD2 (5 bases). Here the CDR3 reads CACRGLEFVDEQFF. The CDR3 DNA sequence: TGTGCCTGCCGGGGTCTAGAATTTGTCGATGAGCAGTTCTTC.